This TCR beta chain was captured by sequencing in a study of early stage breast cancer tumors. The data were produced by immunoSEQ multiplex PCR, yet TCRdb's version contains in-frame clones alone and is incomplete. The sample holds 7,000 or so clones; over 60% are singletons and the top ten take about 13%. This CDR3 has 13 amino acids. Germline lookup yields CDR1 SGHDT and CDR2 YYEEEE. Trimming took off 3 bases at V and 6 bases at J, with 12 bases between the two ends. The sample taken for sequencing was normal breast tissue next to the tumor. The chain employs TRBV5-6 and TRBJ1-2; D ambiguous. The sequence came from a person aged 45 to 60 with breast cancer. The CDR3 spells CASSSIGHHGYTF. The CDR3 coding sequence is TGTGCCAGCAGCTCAATCGGGCATCATGGCTACACCTTC.